This T cell receptor beta chain originates from a study of T-cell memory formation after mild COVID-19. Background on the study: Clusters of TCRs were largely donor specific.

This clonotype showed up just a few times. Its specificity is not known. Findings and limits, study-wide: Specificity for SARS-CoV-2 was not confirmed among the second-wave clones peaking on day 37. Later expanders leaned CD4+, whereas day 15 to 85 contracting clones were balanced CD4/CD8.

TCRdb passed the 5' RACE reads through MiXCR, listing each CDR3 protein once. Altogether around 340,000 distinct CDR3 sequences are present, approximately 14% being singletons, with the ten largest covering 20% to 25%. Germline V gene lookup returns CDR1 SGHTA and CDR2 FQGNSA. The V gene lost 1 base and the J gene lost 12 bases, with 10 bases spanning the gap. This CDR3 spans 13 amino acids. The chain carries TRBV7-2 and TRBJ1-6; D remains ambiguous. The specimen was PBMCs or a T cell subset sorted from them (not recorded which). This TCR was recovered from a man aged 18 to 35 who had mild COVID-19 (a few samples of this study predate the infection). Cell type and time point are not known. The CDR3 protein is CASSLDRDLPLHF. DNA of the CDR3: TGTGCCAGCAGCTTAGATAGGGATCTACCCCTCCACTTT.